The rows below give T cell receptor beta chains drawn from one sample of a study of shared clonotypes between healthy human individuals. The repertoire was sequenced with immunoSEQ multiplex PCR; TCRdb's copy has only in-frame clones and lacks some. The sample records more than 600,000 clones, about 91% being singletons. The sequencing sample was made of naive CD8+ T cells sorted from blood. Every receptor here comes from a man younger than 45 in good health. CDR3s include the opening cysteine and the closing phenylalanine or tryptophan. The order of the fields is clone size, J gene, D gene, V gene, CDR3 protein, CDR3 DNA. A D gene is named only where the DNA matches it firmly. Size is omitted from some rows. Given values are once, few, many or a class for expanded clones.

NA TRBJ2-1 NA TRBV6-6 CASSYAPPTGYEQFF TGTGCCAGCAGTTACGCCCCTCCCACTGGATATGAGCAGTTCTTC
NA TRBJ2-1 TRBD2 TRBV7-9 CASSLARASGISNEQFF TGTGCCAGCAGCTTAGCGCGTGCTAGCGGGATTTCGAATGAGCAGTTCTTC
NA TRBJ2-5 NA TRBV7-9 CASSFHRAGETQYF TGTGCCAGCAGCTTCCACCGGGCTGGGGAGACCCAGTACTTC
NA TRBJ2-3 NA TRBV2 CASSESWGVRDTQYF TGTGCCAGCTCCGAGTCGTGGGGTGTGAGAGATACGCAGTATTTT
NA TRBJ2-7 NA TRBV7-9 CASSREGEQYF TGTGCCAGCAGCCGAGAGGGCGAGCAGTACTTC
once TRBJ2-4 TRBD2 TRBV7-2 CASSFWSGRENIQYF TGTGCCAGCAGCTTCTGGAGCGGGAGGGAAAACATTCAGTACTTC
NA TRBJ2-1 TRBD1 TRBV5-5 CASRRDRTITPEDNEQFF TGTGCCAGCAGAAGGGACAGGACCATTACCCCCGAAGACAATGAGCAGTTCTTC
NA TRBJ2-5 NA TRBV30 CAWSALQETQYF TGTGCCTGGAGCGCACTCCAAGAGACCCAGTACTTC
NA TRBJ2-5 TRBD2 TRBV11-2 CASSLETLAGDQRWEQYF TGTGCCAGCAGCTTAGAGACTCTAGCGGGAGATCAGAGGTGGGAGCAGTACTTC
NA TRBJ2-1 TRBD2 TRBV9 CASSVGGTTHNEQFF TGTGCCAGCAGCGTAGGAGGGACTACTCACAATGAGCAGTTCTTC
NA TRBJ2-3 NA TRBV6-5 CASRWGTDTQYF TGTGCCAGCAGGTGGGGCACAGATACGCAGTATTTT
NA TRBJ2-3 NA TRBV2 CASSPFGGKNTDTQYF TGTGCCAGCAGCCCCTTCGGCGGGAAAAACACAGATACGCAGTATTTT
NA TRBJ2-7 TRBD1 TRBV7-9 CASSSTGFNYEQYF TGTGCCAGCAGCTCGACAGGGTTCAACTACGAGCAGTACTTC
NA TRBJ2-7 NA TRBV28 CASRPGSHYEQYF TGTGCCAGCAGACCGGGTTCCCACTACGAGCAGTACTTC
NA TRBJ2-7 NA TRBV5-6 CASSRGALSYEQYF TGTGCCAGTTCCAGGGGCGCACTCAGCTACGAGCAGTACTTC
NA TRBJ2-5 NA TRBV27 CASSYGSQETQYF TGTGCCAGCAGTTACGGCAGCCAAGAGACCCAGTACTTC
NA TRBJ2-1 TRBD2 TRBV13 CASSLGRRGARNEQFF TGTGCCAGCAGCTTGGGCCGGCGGGGGGCGAGGAATGAGCAGTTCTTC
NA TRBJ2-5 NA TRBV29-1 CSVVVGLRETQYF TGCAGCGTTGTTGTGGGGCTTAGGGAGACCCAGTACTTC
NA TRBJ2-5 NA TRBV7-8 CASSSLSGFGAETQYF TGTGCCAGCAGTAGCTTGTCAGGGTTCGGAGCAGAGACCCAGTACTTC
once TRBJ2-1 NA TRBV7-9 CASSLLLAGGRDEQFF TGTGCCAGCAGTTTATTGCTGGCCGGGGGAAGGGATGAGCAGTTCTTC
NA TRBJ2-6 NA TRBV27 CASSWAGANVLTF TGTGCCAGCAGTTGGGCTGGGGCCAACGTCCTGACTTTC
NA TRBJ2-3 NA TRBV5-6 CASSLIDTQYF TGTGCCAGCAGCTTGATAGATACGCAGTATTTT
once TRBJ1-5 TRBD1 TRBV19 CASSRLRDSLKIGNQPQHF TGTGCCAGTAGCCGTCTCCGGGACAGCTTGAAAATTGGCAATCAGCCCCAGCATTTT
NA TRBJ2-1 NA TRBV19 CASTHSHHEQFF TGTGCCAGTACCCACAGTCACCATGAGCAGTTCTTC
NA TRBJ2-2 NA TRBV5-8 CASSFPPQDGSGTGELFF TGTGCCAGCAGTTTCCCCCCTCAAGACGGATCGGGCACCGGGGAGCTGTTTTTT
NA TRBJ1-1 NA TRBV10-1 CASSESPGQPNTEAFF TGCGCCAGCAGTGAGTCCCCCGGACAGCCGAACACTGAAGCTTTCTTT
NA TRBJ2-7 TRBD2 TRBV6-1 CASRLAGMFHEQYF TGTGCCAGTCGACTAGCGGGAATGTTCCACGAGCAGTACTTC
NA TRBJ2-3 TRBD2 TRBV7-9 CASSLWGGSTDTQYF TGTGCCAGCAGCTTGTGGGGGGGTAGCACAGATACGCAGTATTTT
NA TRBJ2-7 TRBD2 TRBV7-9 CASSGLAGGEQYF TGTGCCAGCAGTGGACTAGCGGGAGGCGAGCAGTACTTC
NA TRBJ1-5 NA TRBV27 CASSSNPYGQPQHF TGTGCCAGCAGTTCCAACCCATACGGCCAGCCCCAGCATTTT
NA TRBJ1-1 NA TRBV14 CASSQGEKGLNTEAFF TGTGCCAGCAGCCAAGGTGAGAAAGGTTTGAACACTGAAGCTTTCTTT
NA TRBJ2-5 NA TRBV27 CASSINREETQYF TGTGCCAGCAGTATAAACAGGGAAGAGACCCAGTACTTC
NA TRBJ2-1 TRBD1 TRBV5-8 CASSSIQDRGQDEQFF TGTGCCAGCAGCTCCATTCAGGACAGGGGGCAGGATGAGCAGTTCTTC
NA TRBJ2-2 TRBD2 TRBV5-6 CASSVRDSGRGTGELFF TGTGCCAGCAGCGTAAGGGATAGCGGGAGGGGCACCGGGGAGCTGTTTTTT
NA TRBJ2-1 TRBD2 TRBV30 CAWSSGTSGRDEQFF TGTGCCTGGAGTTCCGGGACTAGCGGGAGAGATGAGCAGTTCTTC
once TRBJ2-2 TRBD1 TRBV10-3 CAISEGGTGTGELFF TGTGCCATCAGTGAGGGGGGGACAGGCACCGGGGAGCTGTTTTTT
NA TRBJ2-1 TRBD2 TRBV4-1 CASRTGLAEGNEQFF TGCGCCAGCAGGACAGGACTAGCGGAGGGGAATGAGCAGTTCTTC
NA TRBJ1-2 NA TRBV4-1 CASSQEPSGGYYGYTF TGCGCCAGCAGCCAAGAACCCTCCGGGGGATACTATGGCTACACCTTC
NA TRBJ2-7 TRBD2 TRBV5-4 CASSQGLAEPGFVQYF TGTGCCAGCAGCCAGGGACTAGCGGAGCCCGGGTTCGTGCAGTACTTC
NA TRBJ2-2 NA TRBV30 CAWRGGEGTGELFF TGTGCCTGGAGGGGGGGAGAAGGCACCGGGGAGCTGTTTTTT
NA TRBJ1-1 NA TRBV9 CASSVVDGGTEAFF TGTGCCAGCAGCGTAGTAGACGGGGGAACTGAAGCTTTCTTT
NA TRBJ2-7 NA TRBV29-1 CSVDFGGNSYEQYF TGCAGCGTTGATTTTGGCGGGAACTCCTACGAGCAGTACTTC
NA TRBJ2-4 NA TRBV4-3 CASSQDLGSGDPLLAKNIQYF TGCGCCAGCAGCCAAGATTTAGGGTCGGGAGACCCTTTACTAGCCAAAAACATTCAGTACTTC
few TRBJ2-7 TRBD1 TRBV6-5 CASSFSDRAGEQYF TGTGCCAGCAGTTTTTCGGACAGGGCGGGCGAGCAGTACTTC
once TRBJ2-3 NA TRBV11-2 CASSLRLGEQRTQYF TGTGCCAGCAGCCTTAGGCTCGGGGAGCAGCGTACGCAGTATTTT
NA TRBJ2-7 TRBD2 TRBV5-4 CASSSGLAETSEQYF TGTGCCAGCAGCTCGGGACTAGCGGAGACAAGCGAGCAGTACTTC
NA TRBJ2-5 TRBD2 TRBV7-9 CASSPPGAGERETQYF TGTGCCAGCAGCCCCCCGGGAGCGGGAGAGAGAGAGACCCAGTACTTC
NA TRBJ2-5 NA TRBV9 CASSQTNQETQYF TGTGCCAGCAGCCAAACGAACCAAGAGACCCAGTACTTC
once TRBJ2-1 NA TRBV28 CASRSSSSSYNEQFF TGTGCCAGCAGGTCTAGCAGTAGCTCCTACAATGAGCAGTTCTTC
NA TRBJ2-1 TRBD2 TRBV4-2 CASSHSLAGVSDEQFF TGTGCCAGCAGCCATTCACTAGCGGGAGTTTCCGATGAGCAGTTCTTC
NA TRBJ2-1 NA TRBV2 CASSATRSYNEQFF TGTGCCAGCAGCGCAACTCGCTCCTACAATGAGCAGTTCTTC
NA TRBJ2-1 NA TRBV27 CASSSRAYSYNEQFF TGTGCCAGCAGTTCCAGAGCTTACTCCTACAATGAGCAGTTCTTC
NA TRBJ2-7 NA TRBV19 CASSGSASYEQYF TGTGCCAGTAGTGGTAGCGCCTCCTACGAGCAGTACTTC
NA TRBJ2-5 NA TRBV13 CASSLMGHNIQETQYF TGTGCCAGCAGTTTGATGGGCCACAATATCCAAGAGACCCAGTACTTC
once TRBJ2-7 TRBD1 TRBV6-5 CASSYLDRGQTYEQYF TGTGCCAGCAGTTACCTCGACAGGGGGCAAACCTACGAGCAGTACTTC